The present entry profiles one T cell receptor (beta chain) with its context. Its matching antigen is unknown. In the same sample, other DNA sequences code for this CDR3. The data are from a study of OX40 agonist ivuxolimab in advanced cancers. Across the study: Ivuxolimab, which patients received intravenously every 2 weeks, was dosed at 0.01 to 10 mg/kg. Regarding the study as a whole: Doses of 0.1 to 3.0 mg/kg were accompanied by clonal expansion of CD4+ and CD8+ blood T cells by week 6. Low normalized T-cell clonal expansion was additionally recorded for some nonresponders.

This CDR3 has 12 residues. V dropped 4 bases and J dropped 3 bases, with 7 bases sitting between them. Germline lookup yields CDR1 SGHAT and CDR2 FQNNGV. Enrollment shut out patients with autoimmune disease history or systemic immunosuppression. Libraries were prepared by immunoSEQ multiplex PCR; TCRdb keeps only in-frame clonotypes and omits some of them. The sample gives some 150,000 clones, around nine tenths of which show up once; about 1% is in the top ten. V is TRBV11-2 and J is TRBJ2-7; weak D call: TRBD1 (6 bases). This specimen was CD4+ or CD8+ T cells sorted from blood, taken in a trial of the OX40 agonist ivuxolimab. This sequence originates from an adult with an advanced solid tumor such as melanoma, head and neck, liver or kidney cancer. The CDR3 DNA reads as TGTGCCAGCAGCTCACAGGGCTACGAGCAGTACTTC. Its translation is CASSSQGYEQYF.